The source of this TCR beta chain is a study of OX40 agonist ivuxolimab in advanced cancers. As for the study more broadly: Ivuxolimab was a fully human IgG2 agonistic monoclonal antibody targeting the costimulatory receptor OX40 (CD134). Intravenous ivuxolimab was administered to patients every 2 weeks at six dose levels: 0.01, 0.1, 0.3, 1.5, 3 and 10 mg/kg. Of the approximately 50 dose-escalation patients, hepatocellular carcinoma was present in about 19, melanoma in approximately 15, renal cell carcinoma in 9 and head and neck cancer in 9. The dose-escalation cohort was about 83% male with a mean age of approximately 59 years, ranging from roughly 20 to 80. Patients were allowed to have had prior anti-PD-1, anti-PD-L1 or anti-CTLA-4 therapy, and less than 45% of the dose-escalation patients had previously received checkpoint inhibitors. Partial responses occurred in three dose-escalation patients: two with cutaneous melanoma and one with hepatocellular carcinoma. The purpose of peripheral TCRbeta sequencing was to test whether ivuxolimab changed TCR sequence diversity and led to clonal T-cell expansion. The monotherapy dose-escalation portion (N of about 50 patients) of the phase I ivuxolimab trial is reported in the paper. Here is what the overall study found, with its caveats: After ivuxolimab, more expanded clones were found on average in CD8+ T cells than in CD4+ T cells. Antigen specificity was not determined for the clonally expanded peripheral T cells. At doses of 0.1 to 3.0 mg/kg, clonal expansion of both CD4+ and CD8+ blood T cells was observed from baseline to week 6. Low levels of normalized T-cell clonal expansion were also seen in some nonresponding patients. In partial responders in the 0.1-3.0 mg/kg groups, normalized peripheral clonal expansion was found to be among the lowest, especially among CD8+ T cells.

The germline V gene supplies CDR1 MDHEN and CDR2 SYDVKM. The CDR3 goes from the cysteine to the phenylalanine over 15 residues. Solely the CDR3 DNA is kept, with 45 bases framed from the first base. Relative to germline, V is missing 6 bases and J is missing 2 bases, with 7 bases of the junction outside any gene match. A note on this clone: Its antigen specificity is not known. No base qualities exist here, and no much larger clone lies one base off it.

Genomic DNA was extracted from sorted cells for sequencing of the TCRbeta CDR3 region. TCRbeta CDR3 regions were sequenced using the immunoSEQ Assay. This is the immuneACCESS table as TCRdb keeps it, with only in-frame sequences that have V and J called. A part of the clones is gone; compared with another copy, unresolved V genes explain less than half, and the rest is unexplained. For this sample there are 65,000 to 80,000 clones; about 90% appear just once. The top ten hold 0.53% of the sample. The trial excluded patients who had a history of autoimmune disease or who were on systemic immunosuppression. Peripheral blood for TCR sequencing was drawn from every dose cohort at baseline, at cycle 4 day 1 and at cycle 7 day 1. Samples came from an open-label, multicenter, first-in-human phase I dose-escalation trial of ivuxolimab. The trial enrolled adults with locally advanced or metastatic head and neck squamous cell, hepatocellular, melanoma or renal cell carcinoma. CD4+ and CD8+ T cells were sorted separately from peripheral blood before TCR sequencing.

Specimen: CD4+ or CD8+ T cells sorted from blood, collected in a trial of the OX40 agonist ivuxolimab. Recombination connected TRBV28 to TRBJ2-1, with 7 bases aligning to TRBD1. The receptor's source is an adult with an advanced solid tumor such as melanoma, head and neck, liver or kidney cancer. The DNA sequence is TGTGCCAGCAGCTACCCCGGGACAGCCTACAATGAGCAGTTCTTC. Translation gives CASSYPGTAYNEQFF.